These T cell receptor beta chains were read from a single sample in a study of blood T cell repertoires in COVID-19. The table came from immunoSEQ multiplex PCR; TCRdb's copy has only in-frame clones and leaves some out. In the table there are hundreds of thousands of clones, 80% to 90% of which are singletons. The specimen sequenced was peripheral blood. The receptors come from a man aged 80 or over with acute or convalescent COVID-19. The CDR3 runs from the conserved cysteine through the conserved F or W. Each record gives: clone size, V gene, J gene, D gene, CDR3 DNA, CDR3 protein. A D gene is named only where the DNA matches it firmly. Clone size is not always given. Where it is, it says once, few, many or a class for expanded clones.

clone_size: -
v_call: TRBV5-6
j_call: TRBJ1-2
d_call: -
cdr3_nt: TGTGCCAGCAGCATTGGTCGCAGGGATAACTATGGCTACACCTTC
cdr3_aa: CASSIGRRDNYGYTF

clone_size: -
v_call: TRBV6-2/TRBV6-3
j_call: TRBJ2-3
d_call: TRBD2
cdr3_nt: TGTGCCAGCAGCTCAGCGGGAGCACGCACAGATACGCAGTATTTT
cdr3_aa: CASSSAGARTDTQYF

clone_size: -
v_call: TRBV6-5
j_call: TRBJ2-7
d_call: -
cdr3_nt: TGTGCCAGCAGTCCCGTTGGAGCCGGTGAGCAGTACTTC
cdr3_aa: CASSPVGAGEQYF

clone_size: -
v_call: TRBV27
j_call: TRBJ2-7
d_call: -
cdr3_nt: TGTGCCAGCAGTCCGTCGGGGGCCTACGAGCAGTACTTC
cdr3_aa: CASSPSGAYEQYF

clone_size: few
v_call: TRBV19
j_call: TRBJ1-1
d_call: TRBD1
cdr3_nt: TGTGCCAGTAGTGCCACAGGGGACACTGAAGCTTTCTTT
cdr3_aa: CASSATGDTEAFF

clone_size: -
v_call: TRBV15
j_call: TRBJ1-3
d_call: -
cdr3_nt: TGTGCCACCAGTCGACCCGGAGAGCGAAACACCATATATTTT
cdr3_aa: CATSRPGERNTIYF

clone_size: few
v_call: TRBV7-9
j_call: TRBJ1-1
d_call: -
cdr3_nt: TGTGCCAGCAGGCCGGGACAATCGAACACTGAAGCTTTCTTT
cdr3_aa: CASRPGQSNTEAFF

clone_size: once
v_call: TRBV7-3
j_call: TRBJ2-5
d_call: TRBD1
cdr3_nt: TGTGCCAGCAGCTCCCCGGACAGGGGCCAAGAGACCCAGTACTTC
cdr3_aa: CASSSPDRGQETQYF

clone_size: -
v_call: TRBV7-2
j_call: TRBJ2-5
d_call: -
cdr3_nt: TGTGCCAGCAGCCCCGTGGGCAGGCAAGAGACCCAGTACTTC
cdr3_aa: CASSPVGRQETQYF

clone_size: -
v_call: TRBV3-1/TRBV3-2
j_call: TRBJ2-7
d_call: -
cdr3_nt: TGTGCCAGCAGCCCACGACAGGAGATCTCCTACGAGCAGTACTTC
cdr3_aa: CASSPRQEISYEQYF

clone_size: -
v_call: TRBV28
j_call: TRBJ2-5
d_call: -
cdr3_nt: TGTGCCAGCAGTTTAGTGGTAGGGGTTGGGGAGACCCAGTACTTC
cdr3_aa: CASSLVVGVGETQYF

clone_size: -
v_call: TRBV18
j_call: TRBJ1-5
d_call: -
cdr3_nt: TGTGCCAGCTCACCATCGGGGGGCAACGGCAATCAGCCCCAGCATTTT
cdr3_aa: CASSPSGGNGNQPQHF

clone_size: -
v_call: TRBV5-1
j_call: TRBJ2-1
d_call: TRBD2
cdr3_nt: TGCGCCAGCAGCATAGGAGGGACTAGCGTCTACAATGAGCAGTTCTTC
cdr3_aa: CASSIGGTSVYNEQFF

clone_size: -
v_call: TRBV6-2/TRBV6-3
j_call: TRBJ1-5
d_call: TRBD1
cdr3_nt: TGTGCCAGCAGTGATCCGGGACAGGGAGGCAATCAGCCCCAGCATTTT
cdr3_aa: CASSDPGQGGNQPQHF

clone_size: -
v_call: TRBV9
j_call: TRBJ2-1
d_call: TRBD2
cdr3_nt: TGTGCCAGCAGCGTAGGGACTAGCGTTAGCTCCTACAATGAGCAGTTCTTC
cdr3_aa: CASSVGTSVSSYNEQFF

clone_size: -
v_call: TRBV28
j_call: TRBJ2-5
d_call: -
cdr3_nt: TGTGCCAGCAGTTTACAAGGACAGCTTCAAGAGACCCAGTACTTC
cdr3_aa: CASSLQGQLQETQYF

clone_size: -
v_call: TRBV5-1
j_call: TRBJ2-7
d_call: -
cdr3_nt: TGCGCCAGCAGCGCAACCGGGACATCTACCTACGAGCAGTACTTC
cdr3_aa: CASSATGTSTYEQYF

clone_size: -
v_call: TRBV27
j_call: TRBJ2-1
d_call: TRBD2
cdr3_nt: TGTGCCAGCAGTTTAAATCCCATACTAGCGGGAGGCCCCCACTCCTACAATGAGCAGTTCTTC
cdr3_aa: CASSLNPILAGGPHSYNEQFF

clone_size: -
v_call: TRBV7-2
j_call: TRBJ2-3
d_call: TRBD2
cdr3_nt: TGTGCCAGCAGCAGGGTGGCGGGCAGCGGGGGGCAGTATTTT
cdr3_aa: CASSRVAGSGGQYF

clone_size: -
v_call: TRBV5-6
j_call: TRBJ2-5
d_call: TRBD1
cdr3_nt: TGTGCCAGCAGCTTGTGGACAGGGGGCGCGTGGGAGACCCAGTACTTC
cdr3_aa: CASSLWTGGAWETQYF

clone_size: -
v_call: TRBV6-6
j_call: TRBJ2-7
d_call: -
cdr3_nt: TGTGCCAGCAGTTACGGGTCCGGGGTAACCTACGAGCAGTACTTC
cdr3_aa: CASSYGSGVTYEQYF

clone_size: -
v_call: TRBV2
j_call: TRBJ2-7
d_call: -
cdr3_nt: TGTGCCAGCAGTGACAGAGAGCAGTACTTC
cdr3_aa: CASSDREQYF

clone_size: -
v_call: TRBV11-1
j_call: TRBJ2-5
d_call: -
cdr3_nt: TGTGCCAGCAGCTTAGCACAGGGAGGGGAGACCCAGTACTTC
cdr3_aa: CASSLAQGGETQYF

clone_size: -
v_call: TRBV3-1/TRBV3-2
j_call: TRBJ1-3
d_call: -
cdr3_nt: TGTGCCAGCAGCCAAGATGGTACATTTGGAAACACCATATATTTT
cdr3_aa: CASSQDGTFGNTIYF

clone_size: -
v_call: TRBV14
j_call: TRBJ2-3
d_call: -
cdr3_nt: TGTGCCAGCAGCCAAGGGTCGGGATCGGGCACAGATACGCAGTATTTT
cdr3_aa: CASSQGSGSGTDTQYF

clone_size: -
v_call: TRBV7-9
j_call: TRBJ1-3
d_call: TRBD1
cdr3_nt: TGTGCCAGCAGCTTATACTTGGTGAACAGGGGTTCTGGAAACACCATATATTTT
cdr3_aa: CASSLYLVNRGSGNTIYF

clone_size: -
v_call: TRBV7-6
j_call: TRBJ2-7
d_call: TRBD1
cdr3_nt: TGTGCCAGCAGCCCGGGTGCTAGGACAGGGAACTACGAGCAGTACTTC
cdr3_aa: CASSPGARTGNYEQYF

clone_size: -
v_call: TRBV7-9
j_call: TRBJ2-7
d_call: TRBD1
cdr3_nt: TGTGCCAGCAGCCAAGGGGGACAGAACTACGAGCAGTACTTC
cdr3_aa: CASSQGGQNYEQYF

clone_size: -
v_call: TRBV4-2
j_call: TRBJ2-6
d_call: TRBD1
cdr3_nt: TGTGCCAGCAGCCCCACCCGGACAGGTACGGCGGGCGGCGCCTCTGGGGCCAACGTCCTGACTTTC
cdr3_aa: CASSPTRTGTAGGASGANVLTF

clone_size: -
v_call: TRBV5-1
j_call: TRBJ2-2
d_call: TRBD2
cdr3_nt: TGCGCCAGCAGCCCAACTAGCGGGGGGGCGTGGGAGCTGTTTTTT
cdr3_aa: CASSPTSGGAWELFF

clone_size: -
v_call: TRBV11-3
j_call: TRBJ2-7
d_call: -
cdr3_nt: TGTGCCAGCAGCCAAAAAGGACAGACCTACGAGCAGTACTTC
cdr3_aa: CASSQKGQTYEQYF

clone_size: -
v_call: TRBV5-1
j_call: TRBJ2-3
d_call: -
cdr3_nt: TGCGCCAGCAGTTTACCGAAGATCTCGGGGGAGCCGGATACGCAGTATTTT
cdr3_aa: CASSLPKISGEPDTQYF